The 10 T cell receptor beta chains in this list originate from one sample, sequenced in a study of blood T cell repertoires in COVID-19. Libraries were prepared by immunoSEQ multiplex PCR; TCRdb keeps only in-frame clonotypes and omits some of them. The sample shows about 240,000 clones, 86% of them seen only once. Material for sequencing was peripheral blood. The receptor set was obtained from a man older than 75 with acute or convalescent COVID-19.

The V and J genes are TRBV3-1 (or the pseudogene TRBV3-2) and TRBJ1-5; D remains ambiguous. Germline V gene data show CDR1 as LGHDT and CDR2 as YNNKEL (reference sequence). Trimming took off 3 bases at V and 2 bases at J, with 11 bases between the two ends. The CDR3 length is 15 residues. The CDR3 region has the DNA TGTGCCAGCAGCCAGCAAAGTCAGGGCAATCAGCCCCAGCATTTT. It translates to CASSQQSQGNQPQHF.

The rearrangement links TRBV6-6 to TRBJ1-1; 7 positions agree with TRBD1. J was trimmed by 8 bases and V by 5 bases; bases with no gene match: 8. Germline CDR1 reads MNHNY; CDR2 reads SVGAGI (reference sequence). The CDR3 totals 13 residues. In DNA, the CDR3 is TGTGCCAGCAGTCCAATACAGGGGATGGAAGCTTTCTTT. This sequence encodes CASSPIQGMEAFF.

J is TRBJ1-2 and V is TRBV28, with 9 nucleotides matching TRBD1. Germline CDR1 is MDHEN and CDR2 is SYDVKM. V lost 6 bases and J lost 4; bases outside the gene matches: 3. The CDR3 is made up of 13 amino acids. The CDR3 region is CASSLDRGYGYTF. Written as DNA, the CDR3 is TGTGCCAGCAGCCTGGACAGGGGCTATGGCTACACCTTC.

The rearrangement uses TRBV6-1 and TRBJ1-3; TRBD1 matches at 10 bases. The CDR3 loop spans 16 amino acids. Per germline, CDR1 MNHNS and CDR2 SASEGT. Germline trimming cut 4 bases from V and 5 bases from J; bases unmatched to any gene: 8. CDR3 residues: CASSGTGTGERNTIYF. CDR3 nucleotides: TGTGCCAGCAGTGGAACCGGGACAGGGGAGCGAAACACCATATATTTT.

The V gene is TRBV7-8, the J gene TRBJ1-1, with 10 bases that match TRBD1. Germline trimming cut 4 bases from V and 3 bases from J; bases unmatched to any gene: 5. This CDR3 contains 15 residues. The germline CDR1 and CDR2 sequences are SGHVS and FQNEAQ. This chain's CDR3 is CASSSWDRGDTEAFF. Written as DNA, the CDR3 is TGTGCCAGCAGCTCTTGGGACAGGGGCGACACTGAAGCTTTCTTT.

This sequence joins TRBV28 and TRBJ1-2; 8 nucleotides line up with TRBD1. Germline V gene lookup returns CDR1 MDHEN and CDR2 SYDVKM. V shed 5 bases, J shed 0 bases, and the junction held 5 bases outside the gene matches. The CDR3 spans 15 residues. DNA for the CDR3: TGTGCCAGCAGTAAAGGGACAGGAACTAACTATGGCTACACCTTC. Residues: CASSKGTGTNYGYTF.

The V and J genes are TRBV28 and TRBJ1-5; D unclear. CDR1 and CDR2 (germline): MDHEN, SYDVKM. This CDR3 is 13 amino acids long. The V gene lost 10 bases and the J gene lost 0 bases, with 10 bases spanning the gap. The CDR3 here is CATSHYSNQPQHF. As DNA, the CDR3 is TGTGCCACCTCACACTATAGCAATCAGCCCCAGCATTTT. Together with reference TRBV28 and TRBJ1-5, the CDR3 gives the full variable domain: DVKVTQSSRYLVKRTGEKVFLECVQDMDHENMFWYRQDPGLGLRLIYFSYDVKMKEKGDIPEGYSVSREKKERFSLILESASTNQTSMYLCATSHYSNQPQHFGDGTRLSIL.

This clone has just one count. The rearrangement uses TRBV19 and TRBJ2-3; 9 bases are shared with TRBD1. V lost 2 bases and J lost 2; bases outside the gene matches: 5. Germline V gives CDR1 LNHDA, CDR2 SQIVND (reference sequence). This CDR3 region has 16 residues. CDR3 sequence: CASSITGTGPTDTQYF. For the CDR3, the DNA is TGTGCCAGTAGTATAACCGGGACAGGGCCCACAGATACGCAGTATTTT.

A note on this clone: The identical CDR3 is also encoded by other nucleotide sequences in the sample. The chain is built from TRBV5-1 and TRBJ1-1; 9 nucleotides line up with TRBD1. There are 14 residues in the CDR3. V shed 0 bases and J 5 bases; nucleotides not matched to a gene: 2. Germline values: CDR1 SGHRS, CDR2 YFSETQ. The CDR3 sequence is CASSLDRGQTEAFF. CDR3 DNA: TGCGCCAGCAGCTTGGACAGGGGGCAAACTGAAGCTTTCTTT.

This rearrangement joins TRBV7-9 to TRBJ1-5, with D possibly TRBD1 on 5 matching bases. The CDR3 loop spans 13 amino acids. Germline V gives CDR1 SEHNR, CDR2 FQNEAQ (reference sequence). The chain's CDR3 is CVSHPGGHQPQHF. CDR3 in DNA: TGTGTTTCTCATCCGGGGGGTCATCAGCCCCAGCATTTT.